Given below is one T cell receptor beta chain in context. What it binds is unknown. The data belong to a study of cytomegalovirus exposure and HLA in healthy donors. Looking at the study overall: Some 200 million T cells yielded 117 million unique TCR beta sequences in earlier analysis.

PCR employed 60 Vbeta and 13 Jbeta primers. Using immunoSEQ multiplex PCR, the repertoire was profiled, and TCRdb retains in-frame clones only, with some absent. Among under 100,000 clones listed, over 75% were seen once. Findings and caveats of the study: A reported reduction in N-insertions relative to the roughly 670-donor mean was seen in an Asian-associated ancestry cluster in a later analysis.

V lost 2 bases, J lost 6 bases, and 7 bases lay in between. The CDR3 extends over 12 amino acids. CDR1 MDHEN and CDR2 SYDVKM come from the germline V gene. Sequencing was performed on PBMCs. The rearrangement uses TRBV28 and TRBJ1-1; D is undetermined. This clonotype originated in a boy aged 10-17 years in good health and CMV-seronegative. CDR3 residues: CASSLTRAEAFF. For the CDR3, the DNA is TGTGCCAGCAGTTTAACCCGAGCTGAAGCTTTCTTT.